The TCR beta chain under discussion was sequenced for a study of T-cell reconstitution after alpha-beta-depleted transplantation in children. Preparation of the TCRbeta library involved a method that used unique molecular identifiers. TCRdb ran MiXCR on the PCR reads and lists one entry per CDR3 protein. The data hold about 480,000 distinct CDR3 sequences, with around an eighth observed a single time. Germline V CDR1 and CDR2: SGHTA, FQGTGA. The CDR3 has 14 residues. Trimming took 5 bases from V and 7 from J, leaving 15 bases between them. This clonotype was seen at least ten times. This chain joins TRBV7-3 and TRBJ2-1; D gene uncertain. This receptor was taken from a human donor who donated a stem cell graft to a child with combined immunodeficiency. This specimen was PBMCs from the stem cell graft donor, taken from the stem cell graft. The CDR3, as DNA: TGTGCCAGCAGCCCATTTGCCCTCGGGAATGAGCAGTTCTTC. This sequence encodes CASSPFALGNEQFF.